The 5 T cell receptor beta chains in this list originate from one sample, sequenced in a study of spatial heterogeneity in lung cancer. TCRdb redid the calling of the 5' RACE reads with MiXCR, one entry per CDR3 protein. The data contain some 47,000 distinct CDR3 sequences, 7.5% to 9% of them seen just once; the ten biggest clones take up about 13%. Sample time point: sample taken at primary tumor resection. Unsorted whole RNA samples from tumor, nontumor lung or frozen PBMC were sequenced. The sequenced sample was PBMCs, obtained at surgery. The source is a female donor with early-stage non-small cell lung cancer.

This clonotype showed up just a few times. The chain employs TRBV4-1 and TRBJ2-3; TRBD2 matches at 7 bases. The trim removed 4 bases at V and 0 bases at J, leaving 13 bases unmatched. This CDR3 spans 18 amino acids. Per germline, CDR1 MGHRA and CDR2 YSYEKL. The CDR3 loop reads CASSPEPARGDSTDTQYF. CDR3 in DNA: TGCGCCAGCAGCCCAGAGCCCGCCCGGGGGGATAGCACAGATACGCAGTATTTT.

This clonotype was detected only a few times. V and J are TRBV11-2 and TRBJ2-1; the D is unclear. Trimming removed 1 base at V and 5 bases at J, with 12 bases between. Germline assignment: CDR1 SGHAT and CDR2 FQNNGV. This CDR3 region has 15 residues. The CDR3 protein is CASSLVTGVNNEQFF. CDR3 DNA sequence: TGTGCCAGCAGCTTAGTCACTGGGGTAAACAATGAGCAGTTCTTC.

This chain uses TRBV30 with TRBJ2-7; 9 positions agree with TRBD2. The germline V gene encodes CDR1 GTSNPN and CDR2 SVGIG (reference sequence). This CDR3 contains 14 residues. The V gene end was trimmed by 1 base and the J gene end by 3 bases; junction bases not matched to a gene: 4. The CDR3 bases are TGTGCCTGGAGTGGTGTTAGCGGGGGCTACGAGCAGTACTTC. The encoded protein is CAWSGVSGGYEQYF.

This clonotype was counted ten times or more. The chain is built from TRBV9 and TRBJ2-7; unclear D gene. The CDR3 totals 14 residues. The V gene lost 4 bases and the J gene lost 2 bases, with 13 bases spanning the gap. Germline V gene lookup returns CDR1 SGDLS and CDR2 YYNGEE. The CDR3 nucleotides read TGTGCCAGCAGCCGCGATCCGTTAGCCTACGAGCAGTACTTC. Translated: CASSRDPLAYEQYF.

The chain has TRBV4-3 and TRBJ2-7; D is uncertain. CDR1 and CDR2 (germline): LGHNA, YSLEER. Deletions cut 0 bases from V and 2 bases from J, with 11 bases between. This CDR3 is built from 15 residues. The chain's CDR3 is CASSQDWGLAYEQYF. CDR3 DNA sequence: TGCGCCAGCAGCCAAGATTGGGGTCTGGCCTACGAGCAGTACTTC.